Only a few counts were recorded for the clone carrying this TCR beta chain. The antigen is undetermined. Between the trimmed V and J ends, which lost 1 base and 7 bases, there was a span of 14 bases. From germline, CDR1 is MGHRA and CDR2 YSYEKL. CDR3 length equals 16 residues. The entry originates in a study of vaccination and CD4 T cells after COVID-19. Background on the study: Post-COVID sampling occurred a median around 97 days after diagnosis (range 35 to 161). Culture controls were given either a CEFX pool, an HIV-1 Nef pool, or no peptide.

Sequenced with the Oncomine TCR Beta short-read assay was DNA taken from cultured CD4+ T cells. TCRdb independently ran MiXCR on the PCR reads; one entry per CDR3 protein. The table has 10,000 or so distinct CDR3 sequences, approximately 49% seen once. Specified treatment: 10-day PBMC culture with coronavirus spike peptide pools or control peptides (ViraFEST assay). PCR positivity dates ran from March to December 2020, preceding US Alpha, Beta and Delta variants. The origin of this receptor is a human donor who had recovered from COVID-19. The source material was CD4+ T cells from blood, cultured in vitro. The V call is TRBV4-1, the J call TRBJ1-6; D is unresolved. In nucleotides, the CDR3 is TGCGCCAGCAGCCAAGTGGGTAGGGCGCTAAATTCACCCCTCCACTTT. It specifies CASSQVGRALNSPLHF.